A single sample gave rise to the 3 T cell receptor beta chains below, sequenced in a study of T cell repertoires in cytomegalovirus infection. Via MiXCR, TCRdb re-called the reads, giving one row per CDR3 protein. The data show about 130,000 distinct CDR3 sequences, 7.5% to 9% seen once. The source material was PBMCs. Receptors originate from a human donor in good health (CMV status not recorded). Some clones in this sample may be carry-over from other donors' samples.

This clonotype has ten or more counts. The chain couples TRBV12-5 to TRBJ1-1; 9 bases are a match to TRBD1. V dropped 4 bases and J dropped 3; count of bases not matched to a gene: 6. This CDR3 has 15 residues. Germline lookup yields CDR1 LGHNT and CDR2 FRNRAP. The CDR3 DNA reads as TGTGCTAGTGGTTCAACAGGGGGCCAGTACACTGAAGCTTTCTTT. Protein product: CASGSTGGQYTEAFF. The full variable domain, completed using reference TRBV12-5 and TRBJ1-1, is DARVTQTPRHKVTEMGQEVTMRCQPILGHNTVFWYRQTMMQGLELLAYFRNRAPLDDSGMPKDRFSAEMPDATLATLKIQPSEPRDSAVYFCASGSTGGQYTEAFFGQGTRLTVV.

The J gene is TRBJ1-2, the V gene TRBV12-3 or TRBV12-4; no clear D. The V end was cut by 6 bases, the J end by 3 bases, with 20 bases between. The CDR3 runs 16 residues. The CDR3 is CASSSHPPGIYYGYTF. The CDR3 bases are TGTGCCAGCAGCTCCCACCCCCCGGGGATATACTATGGCTACACCTTC.

This clonotype appeared many times. The chain is built from TRBV28 and TRBJ1-3; 12 bases line up with TRBD1. From germline, CDR1 is MDHEN and CDR2 SYDVKM. Losses at the gene ends were 3 bases for V and 2 bases for J; bases not matched to a gene: 5. The CDR3 spans 17 residues. CDR3: CASSFSGTGGTGNTIYF. CDR3 DNA: TGTGCCAGCAGTTTTTCGGGGACAGGGGGCACTGGAAACACCATATATTTT.